This T cell receptor beta chain was observed in a study of CD8 T cells in ankylosing spondylitis. This CDR3 region has 13 residues. Germline values: CDR1 WNHNN, CDR2 SYGVQD (reference sequence). V lost 4 bases, J lost 12 bases, and 16 bases lay in between. Study conclusions and caveats: A TCR beta motif of about 8 highly homologous variants appeared characteristic of ankylosing spondylitis blood.

TCRdb ran MiXCR on the 5' RACE reads and lists one entry per CDR3 protein. The profile shows around 450,000 distinct CDR3 sequences, 25% to 30% of them singletons. In this sample, this clonotype turned up a few times. Its antigen is not identified. The clonotype comes from a male donor with ankylosing spondylitis. Sequencing was done on a sample of blood, either unsorted or a sorted T cell fraction (not recorded which). The gene calls are TRBV10-1 and TRBJ2-1, with D possibly TRBD2 on 6 matching bases. The CDR3 here is CASSVGGNGGQFF. CDR3 DNA: TGCGCCAGCAGTGTCGGGGGAAACGGCGGGCAGTTCTTC.